This TCR beta chain emerged from a study of blood T cell repertoires in COVID-19. Study background: PBMCs, B-cell-depleted T cells, or T cells were the source of the cDNA or gDNA that made up the material.

V shed 1 base and J 0 bases; nucleotides not matched to a gene: 8. The CDR3 consists of 17 residues. CDR1 is WSHSY and CDR2 is SAAADI in the germline V gene. Followed longitudinally, the Seattle patients had been enrolled during active infection. Clones were sequenced by immunoSEQ multiplex PCR, and TCRdb holds only the in-frame ones, with some missing. The sample includes 350,000 to 400,000 clones, about 90% of them seen just once. The sequence was obtained from a woman aged 30 to 39 with COVID-19, enrolled during active disease. J is TRBJ1-1 and V is TRBV10-2; 7 nucleotides agree with TRBD1. The sequenced material came from peripheral blood. The CDR3, as DNA: TGCGCCAGCAGTGAGTTGGAGACAGGGAGCATGAACACTGAAGCTTTCTTT. Translated: CASSELETGSMNTEAFF.